The T cell receptor beta chain under discussion was sequenced for a study of T cells after yellow fever vaccination. Findings and caveats of the study: The bulk population could contribute abundant contaminating clonotypes to FACS-sorted repertoires.

Template switching with 5'RACE generated the TCR cDNA and added a universal primer site and UMIs. TCRdb recomputed calls from the 5' RACE reads with MiXCR, one row per CDR3 protein. The sample shows about 350,000 distinct CDR3 sequences, about 8.3% of them seen only once. CDR1 is SGHTA and CDR2 is FQGTGA in the germline V gene. CDR3 length equals 15 residues. Unmatched junction bases numbered 5, after V lost 1 base and J lost 4 bases. This clonotype was seen repeatedly, ten times or more. Its antigen is still unknown. This receptor was identified in a man aged 18 to 35 who received the YFV17D yellow fever vaccine. This sequence joins TRBV7-3 and TRBJ1-1; 8 positions match TRBD1. The input for sequencing was PBMCs, taken roughly seven weeks after the first yellow fever vaccination. CDR3 sequence reads: CASSLIGGTGTEAFF. CDR3 in DNA: TGTGCCAGCAGCTTAATAGGTGGGACAGGCACTGAAGCTTTCTTT. Together with reference TRBV7-3 and TRBJ1-1, the CDR3 gives the full variable domain: GAGVSQTPSNKVTEKGKYVELRCDPISGHTALYWYRQSLGQGPEFLIYFQGTGAADDSGLPNDRFFAVRPEGSVSTLKIQRTERGDSAVYLCASSLIGGTGTEAFFGQGTRLTVV.